The following is a TCR beta chain sequence with its context. CDR3 length: 15 amino acids. Germline CDR1 is SNHLY and CDR2 is FYNNEI. The J segment lost 7 bases and the V segment lost 5 bases, leaving 11 bases of the junction unmatched. The sample comes from a study of T-cell memory formation after mild COVID-19. TCRdb independently ran MiXCR on the 5' RACE reads; one entry per CDR3 protein. Found here are more than 150,000 distinct CDR3 sequences, around a tenth of them singletons; the top ten hold about 3.8%. The sequencing input was PBMCs or a T cell subset sorted from them (not recorded which). The TCR was taken from a man aged 18 to 30 who had mild COVID-19 (a few samples of this study predate the infection). Cell type and time point are not known. The V gene is TRBV2, the J gene TRBJ1-2; 9 positions agree with TRBD1. The CDR3 spells CASSPTGGAVRGYTF. The CDR3 nucleotides read TGTGCCAGCAGTCCTACAGGGGGCGCCGTACGTGGCTACACCTTC.